What follows are 8 T cell receptor beta chains derived from one specimen sequenced in a study of T cell responses to AZD1222 COVID-19 vaccine. Data came from immunoSEQ multiplex PCR; TCRdb stores just in-frame clones and leaves some out. There are 190,000 or so clones in the sample; under 95% occur only once, and approximately 1% lies in the top ten. Here the sequenced sample was peripheral blood, taken 28 days after the second AZD1222 dose. These TCRs come from an adult who received the AZD1222 COVID-19 vaccine.

The chain combines TRBV2 with TRBJ1-3; no reliable D call. From germline, CDR1 is SNHLY and CDR2 FYNNEI. Trimming took off 1 base at V and 0 bases at J, with 4 bases between the two ends. The CDR3 is made up of 14 amino acids. The CDR3 nucleotides are TGTGCCAGCAGTGAAGGGGCCTCTGGAAACACCATATATTTT. This sequence encodes CASSEGASGNTIYF. Complete variable domain (other parts from reference TRBV2 and TRBJ1-3): EPEVTQTPSHQVTQMGQEVILRCVPISNHLYFYWYRQILGQKVEFLVSFYNNEISEKSEIFDDQFSVERPDGSNFTLKIRSTKLEDSAMYFCASSEGASGNTIYFGEGSWLTVV.

This clone is a singleton in its sample. V gene TRBV29-1 combines with J gene TRBJ1-6; D is possibly TRBD1 (6 bases). CDR1 is SQVTM and CDR2 is ANQGSEA in the germline V gene. This CDR3 spans 13 amino acids. V was trimmed by 7 bases and J by 8 bases, leaving 15 bases between them. CDR3 bases: TGCAGCGCCCGGGGGGCCAGGGATTCACCCCTCCACTTT. Protein: CSARGARDSPLHF. The variable domain in full, completed from reference TRBV29-1 and TRBJ1-6, reads SAVISQKPSRDICQRGTSLTIQCQVDSQVTMMFWYRQQPGQSLTLIATANQGSEATYESGFVIDKFPISRPNLTFSTLTVSNMSPEDSSIYLCSARGARDSPLHFGNGTRLTVT.

In this sample, this clone turned up once. The chain carries TRBV5-1 and TRBJ1-3, with a weak D call TRBD1 (6 bases). CDR3 size: 15 residues. The germline V and J ends were trimmed by 0 bases and 0 bases, with 7 bases remaining between them. The germline V gene has CDR1 SGHRS and CDR2 YFSETQ. The CDR3 nucleotides read TGCGCCAGCAGCTTGGAACAGGGCTCTGGAAACACCATATATTTT. Encoded protein: CASSLEQGSGNTIYF.

The V and J genes are TRBV7-8 and TRBJ2-3; D not resolved. Germline V lookup: CDR1 SGHVS, CDR2 FQNEAQ. The V end lost 5 bases, the J end lost 2 bases, and 5 bases lay between the germline ends. The CDR3 is 12 amino acids. CDR3 in amino acids: CASSPFTDTQYF. The CDR3 DNA is TGTGCCAGCAGCCCATTCACAGATACGCAGTATTTT.

This clone has only one observation. The chain joins TRBV7-9 to TRBJ1-5; 9 bases fit TRBD1. The V gene end was trimmed by 5 bases and the J gene end by 7 bases; junction bases not matched to a gene: 9. CDR1 is SEHNR and CDR2 is FQNEAQ in the germline V gene (reference sequence). The CDR3 length is 15 residues. Here the CDR3 reads CASSPTGTGSQPQHF. The DNA of the CDR3 is TGTGCCAGCAGCCCCACCGGGACAGGGAGCCAGCCCCAGCATTTT.

J is TRBJ2-7 and V is TRBV5-1, with a tentative D call TRBD1 (8 bases). Germline CDR1 reads SGHRS; CDR2 reads YFSETQ. V shed 3 bases and J shed 2 bases, with 15 bases lying between them. This CDR3 spans 15 amino acids. The chain's CDR3 is CASSSDRGLTYEQYF. DNA for the CDR3: TGCGCCAGCAGCTCCGACAGGGGACTAACCTACGAGCAGTACTTC.

CDR3 in DNA: TGTGCCACCAGTGATGGTGGGAATAATGAAAAACTGTTTTTT. Translating gives CATSDGGNNEKLFF. The chain joins TRBV24-1 to TRBJ1-4, with unresolved D. Trimming shortened V by 3 bases and J by 4 bases, and 8 bases separated the two germline ends. This CDR3 has 14 residues. Looked up from germline, CDR1 is KGHDR and CDR2 is SFDVKD.

This chain links TRBV11-2 with TRBJ1-1; D not resolved. There are 12 residues in the CDR3. Germline CDR1 and CDR2: SGHAT and FQNNGV. V lost 1 base and J 4 bases, leaving 4 bases between the germline ends. CDR3 coding DNA: TGTGCCAGCAGCTTAGGACCCACTGAAGCTTTCTTT. Amino acids: CASSLGPTEAFF. Looking up the rest from reference TRBV11-2 and TRBJ1-1 gives the full variable domain: EAGVAQSPRYKIIEKRQSVAFWCNPISGHATLYWYQQILGQGPKLLIQFQNNGVVDDSQLPKDRFSAERLKGVDSTLKIQPAKLEDSAVYLCASSLGPTEAFFGQGTRLTVV.